The entry below describes one T cell receptor beta chain. Its antigen is not identified. TCRdb's copy holds only in-frame clones and misses some; the assay was immunoSEQ multiplex PCR. The sample yields a few thousand clones, about two thirds seen once. In germline, CDR1 is SGHNT, CDR2 YENEEA. V was clipped by 3 bases and J by 2 bases, with 7 bases between them. The CDR3 is made up of 13 amino acids. The related graft donor's blood sample was taken on the day of bone marrow donation. The data belong to a study of T cells after posttransplantation cyclophosphamide. The study's findings and limits: Donor CD8+ memory clones often dominated recipient blood repertoires at later times. TRB clonality was highly associated with recipient CMV seropositivity and reactivation. Tissue-infiltrating T cells from skin or gut overlapped little with blood T cells.

The sequence came from a woman aged 55-69 years in good health, CMV-negative, and a related stem cell transplant donor. The rearrangement joins TRBV11-3 to TRBJ1-1; D is ambiguous. What was sequenced was memory CD8+ T cells sorted from blood. The CDR3 DNA reads TGTGCCAGCAGCTTCTATCCTAACACTGAAGCTTTCTTT. Residues: CASSFYPNTEAFF.